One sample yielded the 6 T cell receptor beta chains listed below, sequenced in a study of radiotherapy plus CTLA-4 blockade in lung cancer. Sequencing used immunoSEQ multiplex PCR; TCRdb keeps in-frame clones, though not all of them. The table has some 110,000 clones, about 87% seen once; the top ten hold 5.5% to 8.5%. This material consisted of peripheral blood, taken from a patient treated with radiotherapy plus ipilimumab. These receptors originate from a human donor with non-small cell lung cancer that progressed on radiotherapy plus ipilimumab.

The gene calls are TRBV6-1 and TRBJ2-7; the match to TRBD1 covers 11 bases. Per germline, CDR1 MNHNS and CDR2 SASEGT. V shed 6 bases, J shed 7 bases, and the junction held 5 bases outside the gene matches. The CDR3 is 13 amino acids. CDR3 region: CASRRDRGYEQYF. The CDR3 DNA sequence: TGTGCCAGCAGGCGGGACAGGGGGTATGAGCAGTACTTC.

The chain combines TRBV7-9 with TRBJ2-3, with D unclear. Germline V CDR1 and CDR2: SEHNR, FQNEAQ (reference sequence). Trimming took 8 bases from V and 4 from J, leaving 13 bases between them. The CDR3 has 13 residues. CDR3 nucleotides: TGTGCCAGCCGGCGTCTAACATCAGATACGCAGTATTTT. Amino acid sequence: CASRRLTSDTQYF.

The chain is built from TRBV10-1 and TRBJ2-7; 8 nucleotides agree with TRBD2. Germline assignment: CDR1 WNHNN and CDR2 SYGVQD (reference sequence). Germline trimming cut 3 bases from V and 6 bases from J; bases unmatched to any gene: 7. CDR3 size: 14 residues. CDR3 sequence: CASSDRGLAGEQYF. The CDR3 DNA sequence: TGCGCCAGCAGTGACCGGGGGCTAGCGGGCGAGCAGTACTTC.

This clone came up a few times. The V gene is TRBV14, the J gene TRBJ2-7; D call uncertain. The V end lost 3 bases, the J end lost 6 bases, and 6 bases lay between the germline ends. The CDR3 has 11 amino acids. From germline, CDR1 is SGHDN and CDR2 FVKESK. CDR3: CASSHRAEQYF. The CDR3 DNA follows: TGTGCCAGCAGCCACCGGGCCGAGCAGTACTTC.

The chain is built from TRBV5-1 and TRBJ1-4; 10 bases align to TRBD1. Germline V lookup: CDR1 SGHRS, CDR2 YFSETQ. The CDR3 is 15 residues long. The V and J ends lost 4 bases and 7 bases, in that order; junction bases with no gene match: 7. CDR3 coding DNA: TGCGCCAGCAGCATAGACAGGGGGCACGTTGAAAAACTGTTTTTT. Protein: CASSIDRGHVEKLFF.

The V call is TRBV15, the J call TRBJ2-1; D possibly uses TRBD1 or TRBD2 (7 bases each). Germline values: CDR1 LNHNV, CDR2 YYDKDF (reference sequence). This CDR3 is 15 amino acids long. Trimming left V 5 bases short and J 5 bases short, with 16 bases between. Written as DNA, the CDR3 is TGTGCCACCAGCTTCCCCAGGGGGGGGAACAATGAGCAGTTCTTC. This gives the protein CATSFPRGGNNEQFF. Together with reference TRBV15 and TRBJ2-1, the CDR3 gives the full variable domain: DAMVIQNPRYQVTQFGKPVTLSCSQTLNHNVMYWYQQKSSQAPKLLFHYYDKDFNNEADTPDNFQSRRPNTSFCFLDIRSPGLGDTAMYLCATSFPRGGNNEQFFGPGTRLTVL.